This TCR beta chain originates from a study of blood T cell repertoires in COVID-19. Study-level information: Acute and convalescent COVID-19 specimens originated in the United States, Italy and Spain. In each case, the material was cDNA or gDNA derived from T cells, B-cell-depleted T cells, or PBMCs.

Original data processing: Scientists estimated how many nucleated cells there were by amplifying reference gene primers. Measured with immunoSEQ multiplex PCR; TCRdb has only the in-frame clones, and not every one. V, J and clone size were drawn from that table, and D and trimming were deduced from the DNA. Of roughly 53,000 clones listed, around 80% were seen once; the top ten hold roughly 3%. Germline CDR1 and CDR2: SGHNT and YYREEE (reference sequence). CDR3 length: 14 amino acids. The V end lost 4 bases, the J end lost 0 bases, and 8 bases lay between the germline ends. The sequenced material came from peripheral blood. This chain connects TRBV5-4 to TRBJ2-1; D might be TRBD2 (5 bases). The sequence was collected from a man in his fifties with acute or convalescent COVID-19. CDR3 coding DNA: TGTGCCAGCAGCCTACGGGGCTCCTACAATGAGCAGTTCTTC. Its translation is CASSLRGSYNEQFF.